This T cell receptor beta chain was observed in a study of blood T cell repertoires in COVID-19. Overall study context: Whether acute or convalescent, the COVID-19 samples came from the United States, Italy and Spain.

Per the original data handling: The assay estimated nucleated cells by amplifying reference gene primers. Clones were read by immunoSEQ multiplex PCR, and TCRdb kept only the in-frame ones, dropping some. V and J calls and clone size follow that table, whereas D and trimming were derived from the DNA. The sample shows 200,000 to 250,000 clones, about 85% of them seen only once. The V end lost 1 base, the J end lost 4 bases, and 15 bases lay between the germline ends. There are 16 residues in the CDR3. Germline V CDR1 and CDR2: LGHNA, YNFKEQ. The sample consisted of peripheral blood. The sequence came from a woman aged 18-29 years who had recovered from COVID-19. J is TRBJ2-3 and V is TRBV4-2; D is perhaps TRBD2 (5 bases). CDR3 coding DNA: TGTGCCAGCAGCCAAGGGGTACGGGATCGAGCAGATACGCAGTATTTT. Its translation: CASSQGVRDRADTQYF.